This T cell receptor beta chain was recorded in a study of T-cell reconstitution after alpha-beta-depleted transplantation in children. CDR3 length: 15 amino acids. CDR1 is LGHNA, CDR2 YSLEER, per germline. V gave up 4 bases and J gave up 1 base, with 13 bases separating them. As it was prepared, the TCRbeta library received unique molecular identifiers. TCRdb analysed the PCR reads with MiXCR anew, one entry per CDR3 protein. The sample consists of 600,000 to 700,000 distinct CDR3 sequences, roughly 17% of them appearing once. This TCR was sampled from a human donor who donated a stem cell graft to a child with acute myeloid leukemia. V usage is TRBV4-3 and J usage is TRBJ1-1; D call uncertain. The sample here was PBMCs from the stem cell graft donor, taken from the stem cell graft. CDR3 protein: CASSPVSSQNTEAFF. The CDR3 DNA reads TGCGCCAGCAGCCCAGTCAGCAGCCAGAACACTGAAGCTTTCTTT.